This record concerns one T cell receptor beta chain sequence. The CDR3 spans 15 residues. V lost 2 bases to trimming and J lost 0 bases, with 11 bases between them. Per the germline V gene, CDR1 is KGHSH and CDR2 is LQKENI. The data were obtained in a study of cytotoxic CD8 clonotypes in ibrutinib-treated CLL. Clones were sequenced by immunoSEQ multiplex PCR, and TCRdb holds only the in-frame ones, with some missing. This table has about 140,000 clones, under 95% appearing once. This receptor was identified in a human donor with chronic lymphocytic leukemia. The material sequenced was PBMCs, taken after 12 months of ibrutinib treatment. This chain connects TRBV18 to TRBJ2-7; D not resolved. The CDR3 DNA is TGTGCCAGCTCACCATTTGAGAACCCCTCCTACGAGCAGTACTTC. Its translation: CASSPFENPSYEQYF.